This T cell receptor beta chain was retrieved from a study of molecular identifiers for immune sequencing clone quantification. TCRdb itself ran the PCR reads through MiXCR, one entry per CDR3 protein. In the table there are 75,000 to 95,000 distinct CDR3 sequences, 25% of which are singletons. As for this clonotype: Its matching antigen is unknown.

Findings and caveats of the study: In naive cells, under 1% of molecules belonged to clones above 20 RNA copies, against over 99% in effector cells.

The length of the CDR3 is 15 residues. V gave up 6 bases and J gave up 6 bases; unmatched junction bases: 7. V and J are TRBV12-3 or TRBV12-4 and TRBJ2-2; 10 bases are a match to TRBD2. The origin of this receptor is a human donor in good health. Some libraries in this study had Jurkat cell RNA spiked in. The source material was naive CD8+ T cells from blood, with Jurkat cell RNA spiked in. Subset in this sample: FACS-sorted CD8+CD4-CCR7+CD45RA+ naive T cells. For the CDR3, the DNA is TGTGCCAGCAGCCCTCAAGCGGGAGGGGCCGGGGAGCTGTTTTTT. Its protein is CASSPQAGGAGELFF.